A single sample is the source of the 7 T cell receptor beta chains below, sequenced in a study of T cell repertoires in cytomegalovirus infection. TCRdb re-called the reads with MiXCR, one entry per CDR3 protein. The table shows 380,000 or so distinct CDR3 sequences, with just under 35% occurring only once. The antigens for these receptors are not known. The source was cultured PBMCs, collected from culture after CMV antigen stimulation. All receptors derive from a human donor in good health (CMV status not recorded). Some clones in this sample may be carry-over from other donors' samples.

The chain links TRBV7-6 to TRBJ2-1; perhaps TRBD2 as D (5 bases). The CDR3 runs 14 residues. Germline CDR1 reads SGHVS; CDR2 reads FNYEAQ. Trimming took off 1 base at V and 7 bases at J, with 11 bases between the two ends. DNA for the CDR3: TGTGCCAGCAGCTTAGATGCAGCGGTGAATGAGCAGTTCTTC. Its translation: CASSLDAAVNEQFF.

This chain links TRBV6-2 or TRBV6-3 with TRBJ2-1; D remains unclear. The germline V gene has CDR1 MNHEY and CDR2 SVGEGT. V gave up 6 bases and J gave up 9 bases, with 12 bases separating them. The CDR3 is 12 amino acids. The CDR3 sequence is CASSGVGSEQFF. The CDR3, as DNA: TGTGCCAGCAGCGGCGTGGGTTCTGAGCAGTTCTTC.

This clonotype was counted once. The V and J genes are TRBV2 and TRBJ2-1; D is ambiguous. Germline V CDR1 and CDR2: SNHLY, FYNNEI. V gave up 1 base and J gave up 7 bases, with 14 bases separating them. The CDR3 sequence is 15 residues long. CDR3 residues: CASSEGVRVGNEQFF. The CDR3 DNA is TGTGCCAGCAGTGAAGGGGTTCGGGTAGGAAATGAGCAGTTCTTC.

The count of this clonotype is one. This chain links TRBV6-8 with TRBJ2-7; tentative D call: TRBD1 (6 bases). Germline V gene data show CDR1 as MNHGY and CDR2 as SAAAGT. V lost 0 bases to trimming and J lost 3 bases, with 15 bases between them. The CDR3 is 16 residues long. The DNA of the CDR3 is TGTGCCAGCAGTTACTCCATTAGGGGGTCGGACTACGAGCAGTACTTC. Translated: CASSYSIRGSDYEQYF.

The chain carries TRBV7-2 and TRBJ2-3; TRBD2 aligns across 15 bases. The V and J ends lost 5 bases and 7 bases, in that order; junction bases with no gene match: 7. There are 16 residues in the CDR3. CDR1 and CDR2 (germline): SGHTA, FQGNSA. The CDR3 here is CASSPGLAGGRNTQYF. CDR3 DNA sequence: TGTGCCAGCAGCCCGGGACTAGCGGGAGGCCGCAATACGCAGTATTTT.

This sequence joins TRBV27 and TRBJ1-2, with D unresolved. The germline V and J ends were trimmed by 5 bases and 8 bases, with 15 bases remaining between them. CDR1 and CDR2 from the germline V gene are MNHEY and SMNVEV (reference sequence). The CDR3 is 13 amino acids. CDR3 in amino acids: CASSLREKGGYTF. As DNA, the CDR3 is TGTGCCAGCAGTCTCCGGGAGAAAGGAGGCTACACCTTC.

The chain couples TRBV7-8 to TRBJ2-1; 14 nucleotides align to TRBD2. The germline V gene has CDR1 SGHVS and CDR2 FQNEAQ. V trimming: 2 bases; J trimming: 7 bases; junction bases outside the gene matches: 10. The CDR3 is 18 amino acids. Written as DNA, the CDR3 is TGTGCCAGCAGCTTAAGTTTGGGGACTAGCGGGAGTGGAAATGAGCAGTTCTTC. Amino acid sequence: CASSLSLGTSGSGNEQFF.